The clone carrying this TCR beta chain was counted only a few times. As yet, its antigen is unknown. Germline CDR1 reads MNHEY; CDR2 reads SMNVEV (reference sequence). The CDR3 sequence is 14 residues long. Trimming stripped 4 bases from V and 3 bases from J, with 13 bases between. This entry belongs to a study of T cells after yellow fever vaccination. General observations from the study: Post-booster repertoires contained most primary-vaccination clones again (around 96% CD4, around 88% CD8). Contamination of FACS-sorted repertoires by abundant clonotypes from the bulk population could occur.

TCRdb independently ran MiXCR on the 5' RACE reads; one entry per CDR3 protein. In the table there are about 630,000 distinct CDR3 sequences, approximately 13% of which are singletons. This chain joins TRBV27 and TRBJ2-7; tentatively, D is TRBD1 or TRBD2 (5 bases each). The starting material was PBMCs, obtained on the day of the yellow fever booster vaccination. The TCR sequence derives from a man aged 30-40 years who received the YFV17D yellow fever vaccine. The CDR3 DNA reads as TGTGCCAGCAGTTCTAGGGACGACTACTACGAGCAGTACTTC. Amino acids: CASSSRDDYYEQYF.